This T cell receptor (beta chain) originates from a study of post-analysis software for immune sequencing data. Study overall: Disease courses included relapsing-remitting, secondary progressive and progressive-relapsing multiple sclerosis. Notes on the study in general: Same-batch preparations were strongly co-clustered by F measure.

Researchers reported that TCR beta cDNA libraries carried unique molecular identifiers. T cells numbering about 0.85 to 11 million yielded cDNA molecules that totaled roughly 500,000. TCRdb reprocessed the PCR reads with MiXCR, giving one entry per CDR3 protein. This table holds roughly 700,000 distinct CDR3 sequences, 25% to 30% found once. About this clonotype itself: Its antigen is undetermined.

The sequence was collected from a girl aged 10 to 17 with multiple sclerosis. Sequenced input: blood.

CDR3 residues: CSAKLAGAGYEQYF. The CDR3 nucleotides are TGCAGTGCTAAACTAGCGGGAGCTGGGTACGAGCAGTACTTC. The V and J genes are TRBV20-1 and TRBJ2-7; the match to TRBD2 covers 11 bases. The CDR3 is made up of 14 amino acids. Trimming took 4 bases from V and 4 from J; bases not matched to a gene: 6. The germline CDR1 and CDR2 sequences are DFQATT and SNEGSKA (reference sequence).